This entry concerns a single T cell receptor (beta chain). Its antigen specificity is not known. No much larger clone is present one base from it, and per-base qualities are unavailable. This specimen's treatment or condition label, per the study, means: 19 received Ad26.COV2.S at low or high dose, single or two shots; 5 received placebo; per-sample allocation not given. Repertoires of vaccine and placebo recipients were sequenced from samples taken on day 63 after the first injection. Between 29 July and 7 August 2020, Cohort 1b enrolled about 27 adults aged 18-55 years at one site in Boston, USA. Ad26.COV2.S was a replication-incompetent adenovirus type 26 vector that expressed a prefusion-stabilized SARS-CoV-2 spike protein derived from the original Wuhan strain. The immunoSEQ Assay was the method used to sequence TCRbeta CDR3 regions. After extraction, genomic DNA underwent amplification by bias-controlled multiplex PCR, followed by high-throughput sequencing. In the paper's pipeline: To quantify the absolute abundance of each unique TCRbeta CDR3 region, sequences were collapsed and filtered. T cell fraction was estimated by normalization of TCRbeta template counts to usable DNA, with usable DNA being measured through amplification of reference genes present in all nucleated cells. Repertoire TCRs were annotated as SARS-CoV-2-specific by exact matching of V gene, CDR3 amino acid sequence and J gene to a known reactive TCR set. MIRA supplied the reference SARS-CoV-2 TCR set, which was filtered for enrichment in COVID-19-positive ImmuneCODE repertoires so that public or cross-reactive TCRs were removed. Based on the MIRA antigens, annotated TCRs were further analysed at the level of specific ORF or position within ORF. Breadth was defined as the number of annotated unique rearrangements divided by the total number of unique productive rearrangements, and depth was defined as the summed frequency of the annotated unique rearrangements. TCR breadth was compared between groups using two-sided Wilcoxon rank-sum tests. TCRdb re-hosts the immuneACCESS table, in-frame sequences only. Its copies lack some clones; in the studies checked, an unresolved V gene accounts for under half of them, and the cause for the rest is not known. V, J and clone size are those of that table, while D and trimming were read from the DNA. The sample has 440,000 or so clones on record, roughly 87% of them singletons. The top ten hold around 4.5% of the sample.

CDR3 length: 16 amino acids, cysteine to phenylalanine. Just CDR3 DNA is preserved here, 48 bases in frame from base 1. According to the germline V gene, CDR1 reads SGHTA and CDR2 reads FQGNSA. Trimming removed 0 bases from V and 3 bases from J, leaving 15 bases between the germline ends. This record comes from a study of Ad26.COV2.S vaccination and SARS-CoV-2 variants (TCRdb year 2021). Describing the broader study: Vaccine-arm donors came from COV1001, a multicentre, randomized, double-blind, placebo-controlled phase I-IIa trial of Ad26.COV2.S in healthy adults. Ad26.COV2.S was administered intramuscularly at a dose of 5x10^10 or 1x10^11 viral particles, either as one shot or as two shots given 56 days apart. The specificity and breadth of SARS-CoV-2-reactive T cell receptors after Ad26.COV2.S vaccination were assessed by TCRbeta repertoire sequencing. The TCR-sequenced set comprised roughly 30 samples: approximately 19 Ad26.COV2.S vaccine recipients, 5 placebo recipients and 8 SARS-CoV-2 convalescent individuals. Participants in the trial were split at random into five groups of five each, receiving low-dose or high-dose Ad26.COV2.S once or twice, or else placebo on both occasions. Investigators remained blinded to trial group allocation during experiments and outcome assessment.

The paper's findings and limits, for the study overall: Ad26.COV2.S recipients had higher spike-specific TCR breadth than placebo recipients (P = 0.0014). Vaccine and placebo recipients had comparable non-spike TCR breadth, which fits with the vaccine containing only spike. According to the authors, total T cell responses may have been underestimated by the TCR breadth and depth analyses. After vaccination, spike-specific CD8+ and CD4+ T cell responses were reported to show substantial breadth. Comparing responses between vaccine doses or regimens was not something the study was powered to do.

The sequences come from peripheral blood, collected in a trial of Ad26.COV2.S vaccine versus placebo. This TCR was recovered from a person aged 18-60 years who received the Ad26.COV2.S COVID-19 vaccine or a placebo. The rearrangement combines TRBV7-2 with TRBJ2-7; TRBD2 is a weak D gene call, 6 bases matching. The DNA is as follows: TGTGCCAGCAGCTTAGCCCTCGGGACTTTGGGCTACGAGCAGTACTTC. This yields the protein CASSLALGTLGYEQYF.